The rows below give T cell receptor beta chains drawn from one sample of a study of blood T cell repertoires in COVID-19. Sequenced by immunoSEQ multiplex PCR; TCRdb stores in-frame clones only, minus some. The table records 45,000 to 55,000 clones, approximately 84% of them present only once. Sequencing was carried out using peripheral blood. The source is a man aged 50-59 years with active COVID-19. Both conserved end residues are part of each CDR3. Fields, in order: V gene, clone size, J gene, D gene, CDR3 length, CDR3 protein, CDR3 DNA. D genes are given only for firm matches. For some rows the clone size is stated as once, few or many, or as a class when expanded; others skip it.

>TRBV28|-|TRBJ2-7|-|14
CASSPGGARYEQYF
TGTGCCAGCTCCCCGGGGGGCGCGCGGTACGAGCAGTACTTC
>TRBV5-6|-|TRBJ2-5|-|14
CASSLGGSQETQYF
TGTGCCAGCAGCTTGGGAGGTTCCCAAGAGACCCAGTACTTC
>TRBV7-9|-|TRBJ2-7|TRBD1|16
CASSSAGGMDLYEQYF
TGTGCCAGCAGCTCAGCAGGGGGAATGGACTTATACGAGCAGTACTTC
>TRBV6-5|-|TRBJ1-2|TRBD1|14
CASSTGTGWHGYTF
TGTGCCAGCAGTACCGGGACAGGGTGGCATGGCTACACCTTC
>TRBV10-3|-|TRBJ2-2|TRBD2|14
CAIKGLADTGELFF
TGTGCCATCAAGGGACTAGCCGACACCGGGGAGCTGTTTTTT
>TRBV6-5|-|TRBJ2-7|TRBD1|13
CATRRDRGHEQYF
TGTGCCACCAGACGGGACAGGGGGCATGAGCAGTACTTC
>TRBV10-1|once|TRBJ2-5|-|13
CASLDPLWETQYF
TGCGCCAGCCTAGACCCCCTTTGGGAGACCCAGTACTTC
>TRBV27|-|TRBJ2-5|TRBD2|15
CASSLSGEFGETQYF
TGTGCCAGCAGTTTAAGCGGGGAATTTGGGGAGACCCAGTACTTC
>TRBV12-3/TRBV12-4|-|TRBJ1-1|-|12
CASSPGGTEAFF
TGTGCCAGCAGCCCGGGGGGGACTGAAGCTTTCTTT
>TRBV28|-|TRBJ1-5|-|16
CASSYPSRDFNQPQHF
TGTGCCAGCAGTTACCCCTCCCGGGACTTCAATCAGCCCCAGCATTTT
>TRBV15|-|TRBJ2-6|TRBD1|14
CATSRVGTVGVLTF
TGTGCCACCAGCAGAGTAGGGACAGTTGGCGTCCTGACTTTC
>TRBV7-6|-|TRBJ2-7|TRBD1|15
CASSSGTGSNLEQYF
TGTGCCAGCAGCTCTGGGACAGGGAGTAACCTCGAGCAGTACTTC
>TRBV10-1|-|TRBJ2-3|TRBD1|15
CASSDRQGSADTQYF
TGCGCCAGCAGTGACCGACAGGGTTCTGCAGATACGCAGTATTTT
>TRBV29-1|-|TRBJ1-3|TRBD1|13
CSVRTGFGNTIYF
TGCAGCGTCCGGACAGGGTTTGGAAACACCATATATTTT
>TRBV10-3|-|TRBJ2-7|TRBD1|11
CAGGQGYEQYF
TGTGCCGGCGGACAGGGCTACGAGCAGTACTTC
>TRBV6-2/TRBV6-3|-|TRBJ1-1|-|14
CASSFYFQGTEAFF
TGTGCCAGCAGTTTCTACTTTCAGGGGACTGAAGCTTTCTTT
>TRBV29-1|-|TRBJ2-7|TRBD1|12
CSVWGQYYEQYF
TGCAGCGTTTGGGGACAGTACTACGAGCAGTACTTC
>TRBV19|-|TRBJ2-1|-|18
CASSIKSSTDTTYNEQFF
TGTGCCAGTAGTATAAAATCGTCGACAGACACAACCTACAATGAGCAGTTCTTC
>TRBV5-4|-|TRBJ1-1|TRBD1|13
CASSSTLQGEAFF
TGTGCCAGCAGCTCGACCCTACAGGGGGAAGCTTTCTTT
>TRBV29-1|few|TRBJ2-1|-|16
CSVAVGRGSSYNEQFF
TGCAGCGTTGCCGTCGGGCGGGGTAGCTCCTACAATGAGCAGTTCTTC
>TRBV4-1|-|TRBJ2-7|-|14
CASSPRDTTYEQYF
TGCGCCAGCAGCCCCCGGGACACAACCTACGAGCAGTACTTC
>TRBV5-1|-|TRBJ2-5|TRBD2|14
CASSFQGLQETQYF
TGCGCCAGCAGCTTCCAGGGACTACAAGAGACCCAGTACTTC
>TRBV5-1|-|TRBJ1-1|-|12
CASSLEGEKAFF
TGCGCCAGCAGCTTGGAGGGGGAAAAAGCTTTCTTT
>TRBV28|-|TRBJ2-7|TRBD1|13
CASSFLQGLEQYF
TGTGCCAGCAGTTTTCTACAGGGGCTCGAGCAGTACTTC
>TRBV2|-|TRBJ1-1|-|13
CASTPTGNTEAFF
TGTGCCAGCACTCCTACAGGGAACACTGAAGCTTTCTTT
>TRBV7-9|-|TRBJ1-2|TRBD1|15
CASSPTGLSNYGYTF
TGTGCCAGCAGCCCGACAGGGCTCTCTAACTATGGCTACACCTTC
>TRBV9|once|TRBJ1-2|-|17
CASSVASRIQHNYGYTF
TGTGCCAGCAGCGTAGCTAGCCGGATCCAGCACAACTATGGCTACACCTTC
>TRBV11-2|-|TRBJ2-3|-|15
CASSKYTGYTDTQYF
TGTGCCAGCAGCAAATATACAGGGTACACAGATACGCAGTATTTT
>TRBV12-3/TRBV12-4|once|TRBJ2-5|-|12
CASSPLQETQYF
TGTGCCAGCAGCCCGTTACAAGAGACCCAGTACTTC
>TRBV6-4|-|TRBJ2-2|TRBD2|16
CASSDPSGGHAGELFF
TGTGCCAGCAGTGACCCCTCGGGGGGGCACGCCGGGGAGCTGTTTTTT
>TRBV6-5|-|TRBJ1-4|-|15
CASSYSPLDGEKLFF
TGTGCCAGCAGTTACTCGCCACTCGACGGGGAAAAACTGTTTTTT
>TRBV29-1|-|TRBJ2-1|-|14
CSVLNRVQIDEQFF
TGCAGCGTCCTAAACAGGGTGCAGATCGATGAGCAGTTCTTC
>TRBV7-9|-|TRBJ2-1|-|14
CASSGGGRNNEQFF
TGTGCCAGCAGCGGGGGAGGACGGAACAATGAGCAGTTCTTC
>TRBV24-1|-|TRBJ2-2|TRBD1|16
CATSGRTGPNTGELFF
TGTGCCACCAGTGGGCGGACAGGGCCGAACACCGGGGAGCTGTTTTTT
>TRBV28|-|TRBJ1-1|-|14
CASTSGGLDTEAFF
TGTGCCAGCACCTCGGGGGGTCTGGACACTGAAGCTTTCTTT
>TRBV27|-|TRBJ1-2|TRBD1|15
CASAFQGGANYGYTF
TGTGCCAGCGCTTTTCAGGGGGGTGCTAACTATGGCTACACCTTC
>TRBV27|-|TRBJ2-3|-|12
CASSLTRDTQYF
TGTGCCAGCAGCCTCACGAGAGATACGCAGTATTTT
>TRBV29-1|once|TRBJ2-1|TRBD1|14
CSVEGQGVYNEQFF
TGCAGCGTTGAGGGACAGGGGGTTTACAATGAGCAGTTCTTC
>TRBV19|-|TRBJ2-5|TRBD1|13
CASSRNRGETQYF
TGTGCCAGTAGCCGGAACAGGGGAGAGACCCAGTACTTC
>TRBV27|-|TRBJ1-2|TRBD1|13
CASSSDRTRGYTF
TGTGCCAGCAGCTCGGACAGGACGCGCGGCTACACCTTC
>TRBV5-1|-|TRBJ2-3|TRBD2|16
CASSPWTSGGTDTQYF
TGCGCCAGCAGCCCCTGGACTAGCGGTGGGACAGATACGCAGTATTTT
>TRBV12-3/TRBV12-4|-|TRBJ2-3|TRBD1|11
CASSHRGTQYF
TGTGCCAGCAGCCACAGGGGGACGCAGTATTTT
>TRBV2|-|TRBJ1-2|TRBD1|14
CASSATQGIYGYTF
TGTGCCAGCAGTGCGACACAGGGGATCTATGGCTACACCTTC
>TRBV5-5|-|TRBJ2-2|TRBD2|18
CASSLGLAGGLYTGELFF
TGTGCCAGCAGCTTGGGGCTAGCGGGGGGGCTGTACACCGGGGAGCTGTTTTTT
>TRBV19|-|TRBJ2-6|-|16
CASSATGDSGANVLTF
TGTGCCAGTAGTGCGACAGGTGACTCTGGGGCCAACGTCCTGACTTTC
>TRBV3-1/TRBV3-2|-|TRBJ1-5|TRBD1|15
CASSQDWTGLQPQHF
TGTGCCAGCAGCCAAGATTGGACAGGGCTTCAGCCCCAGCATTTT
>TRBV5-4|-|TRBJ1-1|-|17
CASSLGQRRGFRTEAFF
TGTGCCAGCAGCTTGGGGCAGAGGAGGGGTTTTCGTACTGAAGCTTTCTTT
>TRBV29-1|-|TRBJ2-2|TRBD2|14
CSVEAGLNTGELFF
TGCAGCGTTGAGGCGGGACTAAACACCGGGGAGCTGTTTTTT
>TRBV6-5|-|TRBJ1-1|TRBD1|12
CASSNDRGKAFF
TGTGCCAGCAGTAATGACAGGGGGAAAGCTTTCTTT
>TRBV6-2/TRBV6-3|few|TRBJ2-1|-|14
CASSYSDSLPPQFF
TGTGCCAGCAGTTACTCGGACTCCCTCCCCCCGCAGTTCTTC
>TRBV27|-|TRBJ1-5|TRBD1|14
CASSFGTGGQPQHF
TGTGCCAGCAGTTTCGGGACAGGGGGGCAGCCCCAGCATTTT
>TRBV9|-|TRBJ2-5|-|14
CASSVGGALETQYF
TGTGCCAGCAGCGTTGGTGGGGCCCTAGAGACCCAGTACTTC
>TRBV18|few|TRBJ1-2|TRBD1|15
CASSPGTDHDYGYTF
TGTGCCAGCTCACCAGGGACAGATCACGACTATGGCTACACCTTC
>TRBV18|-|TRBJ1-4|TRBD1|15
CASSLQGALNEKLFF
TGTGCCAGCTCACTACAGGGGGCGTTGAATGAAAAACTGTTTTTT
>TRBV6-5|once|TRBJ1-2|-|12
CASSYRGYGYTF
TGTGCCAGCAGTTATCGGGGGTATGGCTACACCTTC
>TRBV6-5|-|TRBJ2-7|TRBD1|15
CASSLRLRTGGEQYF
TGTGCCAGCAGTCTGAGACTCAGGACAGGGGGCGAGCAGTACTTC
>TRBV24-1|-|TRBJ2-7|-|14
CATSQTGRSYEQYF
TGTGCCACCAGTCAGACAGGTCGCTCCTACGAGCAGTACTTC
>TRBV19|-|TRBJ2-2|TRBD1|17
CASSRTGGASDTGELFF
TGTGCCAGTAGCCGAACAGGGGGCGCCTCGGACACCGGGGAGCTGTTTTTT